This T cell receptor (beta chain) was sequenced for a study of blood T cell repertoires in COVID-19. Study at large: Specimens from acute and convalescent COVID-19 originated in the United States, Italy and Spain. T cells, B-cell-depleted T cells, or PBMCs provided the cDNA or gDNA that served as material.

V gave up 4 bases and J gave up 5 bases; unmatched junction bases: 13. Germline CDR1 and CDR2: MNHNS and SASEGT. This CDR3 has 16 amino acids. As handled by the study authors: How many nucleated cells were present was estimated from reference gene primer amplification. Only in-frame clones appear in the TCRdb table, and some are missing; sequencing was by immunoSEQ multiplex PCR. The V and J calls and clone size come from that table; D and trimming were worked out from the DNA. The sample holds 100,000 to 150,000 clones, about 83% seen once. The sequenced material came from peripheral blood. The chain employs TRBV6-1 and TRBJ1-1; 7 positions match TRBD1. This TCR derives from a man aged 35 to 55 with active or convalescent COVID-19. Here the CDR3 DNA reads TGTGCCAGCAGTGGACTTACAGGGGCGATCGAAACTGAAGCTTTCTTT. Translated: CASSGLTGAIETEAFF.